The rows below give T cell receptor beta chains drawn from one sample of a study of shared clonotypes between healthy human individuals. Clones were read by immunoSEQ multiplex PCR, and TCRdb kept only the in-frame ones, dropping some. The profile shows about 450,000 clones, 70% to 80% of them singletons. Sequenced: PBMCs. The receptors come from a woman aged 40 to 55 in good health. Some clones in this sample may be carry-over from other donors' samples. CDR3s leave out the opening cysteine and the closing phenylalanine or tryptophan.

TRBJ1-1,TRBV15,ATSGDRGGTAEAF
TRBJ1-2,TRBV6-6,ASSRDRQNYGYT
TRBJ2-5,TRBV11-2,ASSLNPDTQETQY
TRBJ2-7,TRBV7-2,ASSWTSGSSYEQY
TRBJ1-2,TRBV5-5,ASSLGSIGTGGDGYT
TRBJ2-3,TRBV5-1,ASSLDGLPTDTQY
TRBJ1-2,TRBV18,ASSPEVFGRGGYT
TRBJ2-2,TRBV23-1,ASSRGPQRNTGELF
TRBJ2-2,TRBV7-8,ASSHPGLAGVSTGELF
TRBJ2-3,TRBV25-1,ASSDQGGPNTDTQY
TRBJ2-7,TRBV28,ASSFGASYEQY
TRBJ2-5,TRBV2,ASGGSEETQY
TRBJ2-3,TRBV7-2,ASSLPLTDTQY
TRBJ2-7,TRBV9,ASSIAGTSLHEQY
TRBJ2-1,TRBV5-1,ASRTGLAGSYNEQF